These T cell receptor beta chains were read from a single sample in a study of blood T cell repertoires in COVID-19. Profiled with immunoSEQ multiplex PCR; TCRdb holds only in-frame clones, not every one. The table includes a few hundred thousand clones, roughly 88% detected once. The sequenced sample consisted of peripheral blood. These receptors originate from a woman aged 45-65 years with COVID-19, enrolled during active disease. The CDR3 runs from the conserved cysteine through the conserved F or W. Fields, in order: D gene, J gene, V gene, clone size, CDR3 protein, CDR3 DNA. A D gene is named only where the DNA matches it firmly. Only some rows state a clone size, as once, few, many or a class for expanded clones.

>TRBD1|TRBJ2-7|TRBV20-1|-
CSAGTGPEQYF
TGCAGTGCCGGGACAGGGCCCGAGCAGTACTTC
>-|TRBJ1-3|TRBV18|-
CASSRAGDSNTIYF
TGTGCCAGCTCACGTGCAGGGGATTCAAACACCATATATTTT
>TRBD2|TRBJ2-3|TRBV7-2|-
CASSILAGGFTDTQYF
TGTGCCAGCAGTATTCTAGCGGGGGGGTTCACAGATACGCAGTATTTT
>-|TRBJ1-6|TRBV4-2|-
CASSLWGVGNSPLHF
TGTGCCAGCAGCCTTTGGGGGGTTGGTAATTCACCCCTCCACTTT
>TRBD2|TRBJ2-2|TRBV2|-
CASVTGGAGAPLRGELFF
TGTGCCAGCGTTACCGGGGGGGCGGGGGCCCCGTTAAGAGGGGAGCTGTTTTTT
>-|TRBJ2-7|TRBV6-5|-
CASSYEGRSYEQYF
TGTGCCAGCAGTTACGAGGGGAGGTCCTACGAGCAGTACTTC
>-|TRBJ1-1|TRBV28|-
CASRTGTEAFF
TGTGCCAGCAGAACAGGGACTGAAGCTTTCTTT
>-|TRBJ1-6|TRBV9|once
CASSATGDLVNSPLHF
TGTGCCAGCAGCGCGACAGGAGACTTGGTTAATTCACCCCTCCACTTT
>-|TRBJ1-1|TRBV11-1|-
CASSLARRMNTEAFF
TGTGCCAGCAGCTTAGCGCGGCGGATGAACACTGAAGCTTTCTTT
>TRBD1|TRBJ1-2|TRBV19|-
CASSRPDRGGGYTF
TGTGCCAGTAGTAGACCGGACAGGGGGGGTGGCTACACCTTC
>-|TRBJ2-2|TRBV11-2|-
CASSSPTGGGELFF
TGTGCCAGCAGCTCCCCTACAGGAGGGGGGGAGCTGTTTTTT
>-|TRBJ1-5|TRBV21-1|-
CASSKGGGDPNSNQPQHF
TGTGCCAGCAGCAAAGGCGGCGGCGATCCGAATAGCAATCAGCCCCAGCATTTT
>TRBD1|TRBJ1-1|TRBV7-9|few
CASSPRQGANTEAFF
TGTGCCAGCAGCCCCCGACAGGGTGCGAACACTGAAGCTTTCTTT
>-|TRBJ1-1|TRBV12-3/TRBV12-4|-
CASSLQGIEAFF
TGTGCCAGCAGTTTACAGGGGATTGAAGCTTTCTTT
>-|TRBJ2-7|TRBV6-2/TRBV6-3|-
CASSYRQAFSYEQYF
TGTGCCAGCAGTTACCGCCAGGCGTTCTCCTACGAGCAGTACTTC
>TRBD1|TRBJ2-7|TRBV3-1/TRBV3-2|-
CASSQPDRGHEQYF
TGTGCCAGCAGCCAACCCGACAGGGGCCACGAGCAGTACTTC
>-|TRBJ2-5|TRBV4-2|-
CASSQDGPLGTQYF
TGTGCCAGCAGCCAAGATGGTCCGCTAGGGACCCAGTACTTC
>TRBD1|TRBJ2-1|TRBV2|-
CASSQEQGAFNEQFF
TGTGCCAGCAGTCAAGAACAGGGGGCGTTCAATGAGCAGTTCTTC
>TRBD2|TRBJ2-1|TRBV6-5|-
CASSLAGGRDEQFF
TGTGCCAGCTCTCTAGCGGGGGGGAGGGATGAGCAGTTCTTC
>-|TRBJ2-7|TRBV5-1|-
CASSPGGEYYEQYF
TGCGCCAGCAGCCCCGGAGGAGAGTACTACGAGCAGTACTTC
>-|TRBJ2-1|TRBV12-3/TRBV12-4|-
CASSLALNEQFF
TGTGCCAGCAGTTTGGCTCTCAACGAGCAGTTCTTC
>TRBD1|TRBJ2-7|TRBV12-3/TRBV12-4|-
CASRTRQGPEQYF
TGTGCCAGCAGGACGAGACAGGGGCCCGAGCAGTACTTC
>-|TRBJ1-1|TRBV27|-
CASSFPGGAEAFF
TGTGCCAGCAGTTTTCCCGGAGGGGCTGAAGCTTTCTTT
>-|TRBJ1-1|TRBV6-5|-
CASSYSGLLNTEAFF
TGTGCCAGCAGTTACTCGGGGCTCCTGAACACTGAAGCTTTCTTT
>TRBD1|TRBJ1-1|TRBV5-4|-
CASSQWALQGTEAFF
TGTGCCAGCAGCCAGTGGGCCCTACAGGGGACTGAAGCTTTCTTT
>-|TRBJ1-4|TRBV19|-
CASSPHRDATNEKLFF
TGTGCCAGTAGTCCCCACAGAGATGCAACTAATGAAAAACTGTTTTTT